These T cell receptor delta chains were read from a single sample in a study of γδ T cells in repeated Plasmodium falciparum infection. TCRdb called clones from the multiplex PCR reads again using CATT. The data hold under 50,000 delta-chain clones, with 1.6% observed a single time. Sequencing was carried out using gamma-delta T cells from blood. The receptors were gathered from a pool of human donors (malaria-infected and uninfected, not separated). Both conserved end residues are part of each CDR3. D genes are given only for firm matches.

v_gene: TRDV1
j_gene: TRDJ1
d_gene: TRDD3
CDR3aa: CALGGPPSTKGRLLGVPTDKLIF

v_gene: TRDV1
j_gene: TRDJ1
d_gene: NA
CDR3aa: CALGGDTDKLIF

v_gene: TRDV2
j_gene: TRDJ3
d_gene: TRDD3
CDR3aa: CACDTVLLGDNLSSWVTRQMFF

v_gene: TRDV1
j_gene: TRDJ1
d_gene: NA
CDR3aa: CALGEILRHLGSSYTDKLIF

v_gene: TRDV1
j_gene: TRDJ1
d_gene: NA
CDR3aa: CALGMGADKLIF

v_gene: TRDV1
j_gene: TRDJ1
d_gene: NA
CDR3aa: CAIGGLTTDKLIF

v_gene: TRDV2
j_gene: TRDJ1
d_gene: TRDD3
CDR3aa: CACDQLGDTPGTDKLIF

v_gene: TRDV2
j_gene: TRDJ1
d_gene: TRDD3
CDR3aa: CACDTLLGDTYIDKLIF

v_gene: TRDV1
j_gene: TRDJ1
d_gene: TRDD3
CDR3aa: CALGVPDWGIRPDKLIF

v_gene: TRDV2
j_gene: TRDJ2
d_gene: TRDD3
CDR3aa: CACDTVWLGDTSLTAQLFF

v_gene: TRDV1
j_gene: TRDJ1
d_gene: TRDD3
CDR3aa: CALGEPRVSLYWGIYTDKLIF

v_gene: TRDV1
j_gene: TRDJ1
d_gene: TRDD3
CDR3aa: CALGGVLDRMGDGDFYTDKLIF

v_gene: TRDV1
j_gene: TRDJ1
d_gene: NA
CDR3aa: CALERGGYNTDKLIF

v_gene: TRDV1
j_gene: TRDJ1
d_gene: NA
CDR3aa: CALGYSQYWANTDKLIF

v_gene: TRDV1
j_gene: TRDJ1
d_gene: NA
CDR3aa: CALVPVGRTDKLIF

v_gene: TRDV1
j_gene: TRDJ1
d_gene: NA
CDR3aa: CALGELVPGALYTDKLIF

v_gene: TRDV1
j_gene: TRDJ1
d_gene: NA
CDR3aa: CALGDASKPRNTDKLIF

v_gene: TRDV1
j_gene: TRDJ1
d_gene: TRDD3
CDR3aa: CALGELNLPTSTGGYRTDKLIF

v_gene: TRDV1
j_gene: TRDJ1
d_gene: NA
CDR3aa: CALGANRGGNTDKLIF

v_gene: TRDV2
j_gene: TRDJ1
d_gene: TRDD3
CDR3aa: CACDTLSGGPDKLIF